These 21 T cell receptor beta chains were sequenced from one sample in a study of T-cell reconstitution after alpha-beta-depleted transplantation in children. A library of TCRbeta sequences, prepared with unique molecular identifiers, was generated. TCRdb used MiXCR to reprocess the PCR reads, holding one entry per CDR3 protein. The sample consists of 500,000 or so distinct CDR3 sequences, about 31% of them appearing once. Sequencing used PBMCs from the stem cell graft donor, obtained from the stem cell graft. The receptors originated from a human donor who donated a stem cell graft to a child with aplastic anemia.

The chain carries TRBV12-3 or TRBV12-4 and TRBJ1-2; 9 bases match TRBD1. This CDR3 is built from 15 residues. Unmatched junction bases numbered 9, after V lost 6 bases and J lost 4 bases. As DNA, the CDR3 is TGTGCCAGCAGAGGACAGGGGCTGAGAACCTATGGCTACACCTTC. It encodes CASRGQGLRTYGYTF.

J is TRBJ2-2 and V is TRBV20-1, with 12 bases fitting TRBD2. The CDR3 runs 16 residues. Germline CDR1 DFQATT, CDR2 SNEGSKA (reference sequence). V lost 3 bases, J lost 0 bases, and 2 bases stayed unmatched. The CDR3 is CSARGLAGTNTGELFF. Here the CDR3 DNA reads TGCAGTGCTAGGGGACTAGCGGGCACGAACACCGGGGAGCTGTTTTTT.

The V call is TRBV20-1, the J call TRBJ2-1, with D perhaps TRBD2 (6 bases). Germline loops: CDR1 DFQATT, CDR2 SNEGSKA (reference sequence). The length of the CDR3 is 13 residues. V was trimmed by 3 bases and J by 5 bases, leaving 11 bases between them. The CDR3 here is CSASRERDNEQFF. Written as DNA, the CDR3 is TGCAGTGCTAGCCGAGAGCGGGACAATGAGCAGTTCTTC.

The rearrangement uses TRBV30 and TRBJ2-7; D may be TRBD1 or TRBD2 (6 bases each). Germline V gene lookup returns CDR1 GTSNPN and CDR2 SVGIG (reference sequence). V was trimmed by 2 bases and J by 5 bases, leaving 13 bases between them. The CDR3 is 13 amino acids. The CDR3 here is CAWSRRGLDEQYV. DNA for the CDR3: TGTGCCTGGAGTCGCAGGGGACTCGACGAGCAGTACGTC.

The chain carries TRBV7-9 and TRBJ2-4, with D perhaps being TRBD1 or TRBD2 (5 bases each). CDR3 length equals 13 residues. In germline, CDR1 is SEHNR, CDR2 FQNEAQ (reference sequence). CDR3 protein: CACRGGPKNIQYF. DNA for the CDR3: TGTGCTTGCCGTGGGGGACCCAAAAACATTCAGTACTTC.

In its sample, this clonotype was seen a few times. This chain connects TRBV7-2 to TRBJ2-7; 11 positions match TRBD2. The V gene end was trimmed by 6 bases and the J gene end by 5 bases; junction bases not matched to a gene: 9. The CDR3 is 15 residues long. Germline-derived CDR1 and CDR2 are SGHTA and FQGNSA. The CDR3: CASRLIAGGPDEQYF. The CDR3 bases are TGTGCCAGCAGACTAATAGCGGGAGGGCCGGACGAGCAGTACTTC.

The table lists this clonotype with a count of one. The genes are TRBV5-8 and TRBJ1-1; 7 nucleotides line up with TRBD1. The germline gives CDR1 SGHTS, CDR2 YDEGEE. The CDR3 is made up of 14 amino acids. V lost 4 bases and J lost 3; bases outside the gene matches: 6. CDR3 in DNA: TGTGCCAGCAGCCTGACAGGGTGGGACACTGAAGCTTTCTTT. Its translation is CASSLTGWDTEAFF.

V usage is TRBV12-3 or TRBV12-4 and J usage is TRBJ1-2, with D unclear. The CDR3 loop spans 11 amino acids. Between the trimmed V and J ends, which lost 8 bases and 7 bases, there was a span of 11 bases. The CDR3 nucleotides are TGTGCCAGCTCACCTGGAGGTGGCTACACCTTC. Its translation is CASSPGGGYTF.

The genes are TRBV12-3 or TRBV12-4 and TRBJ2-7, with D perhaps matching TRBD1 (5 bases). Deletions cut 2 bases from V and 1 base from J, with 9 bases between. This CDR3 comprises 14 residues. The CDR3 spells CASSLIHRSYEQYF. The CDR3 DNA is TGTGCCAGCAGTTTAATTCACAGGTCCTACGAGCAGTACTTC.

The rearrangement links TRBV11-2 to TRBJ2-1; 8 bases are a match to TRBD1. CDR3 length: 16 residues. Germline V lookup: CDR1 SGHAT, CDR2 FQNNGV. The trim removed 1 base at V and 8 bases at J, leaving 10 bases unmatched. The CDR3 nucleotides are TGTGCCAGCAGCTTAGGCCAGGGGGCTTTGTTCGATGAGCAGTTCTTC. Translation: CASSLGQGALFDEQFF.

The sample holds many counts of this clonotype. The J gene is TRBJ2-3, the V gene TRBV7-9; possibly TRBD1 for D (5 bases). V lost 5 bases and J lost 4, with 10 bases in between. Germline V gene data show CDR1 as SEHNR and CDR2 as FQNEAQ (reference sequence). The CDR3 totals 13 residues. The CDR3 is CASSEARADTQYF. The DNA of the CDR3 is TGTGCCAGCAGCGAGGCCAGGGCAGATACGCAGTATTTT. The entire variable domain, with the rest obtained from reference TRBV7-9 and TRBJ2-3, is as follows: DTGVSQNPRHKITKRGQNVTFRCDPISEHNRLYWYRQTLGQGPEFLTYFQNEAQLEKSRLLSDRFSAERPKGSFSTLEIQRTEQGDSAMYLCASSEARADTQYFGPGTRLTVL.

The chain has TRBV6-1 and TRBJ2-5; perhaps D is TRBD1 or TRBD2 (5 bases each). Germline CDR1 and CDR2: MNHNS and SASEGT. The CDR3 is 13 amino acids. V gave up 6 bases and J gave up 4 bases, with 12 bases separating them. CDR3 amino acids: CASSPGRGETQYF. CDR3 DNA: TGTGCCAGCAGCCCGGGACGAGGAGAGACCCAGTACTTC.

Only a few counts were recorded for this clonotype. This chain uses TRBV12-3 or TRBV12-4 with TRBJ2-7; 9 nucleotides line up with TRBD2. The trim removed 5 bases at V and 2 bases at J, leaving 4 bases unmatched. The length of the CDR3 is 14 residues. The CDR3: CASSRTSETYEQYF. Written as DNA, the CDR3 is TGTGCCAGCAGTCGGACTAGCGAGACCTACGAGCAGTACTTC.

The gene calls are TRBV11-1 and TRBJ2-5, with 9 bases aligning to TRBD2. CDR3 length equals 20 residues. Germline assignment: CDR1 SGHAT and CDR2 FQDESV (reference sequence). The V gene end was trimmed by 5 bases and the J gene end by 1 base; junction bases not matched to a gene: 20. CDR3 bases: TGTGCCAGCAGCCCCCAGGGGCGGGAGGGTCCCCCCCTGATCCAAGAGACCCAGTACTTC. Translation: CASSPQGREGPPLIQETQYF.

This rearrangement joins TRBV28 to TRBJ2-3, with D unclear. The CDR3 loop spans 15 amino acids. The germline V and J ends were trimmed by 6 bases and 1 base, with 14 bases remaining between them. Germline V gene sequence: CDR1 MDHEN, CDR2 SYDVKM. The CDR3 bases are TGTGCCAGCAGACTCCTCCGGGTCCGCACAGATACGCAGTATTTT. Translating it yields CASRLLRVRTDTQYF.

The chain recombines TRBV11-2 with TRBJ2-5; D is undetermined. The ends were cut back, 2 bases at V and 5 bases at J, with 15 bases in the middle. The V gene's germline CDR1 is SGHAT and CDR2 FQNNGV. The length of the CDR3 is 15 residues. CDR3 nucleotides: TGTGCCAGCAGCTTATCCGATATCCCGAGGGAGACCCAGTACTTC. It encodes CASSLSDIPRETQYF.

This chain uses TRBV7-2 with TRBJ1-5; possibly TRBD1 for D (5 bases). This CDR3 contains 15 residues. CDR1 SGHTA and CDR2 FQGNSA come from the germline V gene. The ends were cut back, 2 bases at V and 0 bases at J, with 8 bases in the middle. The CDR3 region has the DNA TGTGCCAGCAGCTTAATAGGGGATAGCAATCAGCCCCAGCATTTT. The encoded protein is CASSLIGDSNQPQHF.

Many counts were recorded for this clonotype. This chain connects TRBV20-1 to TRBJ1-1; D is unclear. There are 14 residues in the CDR3. From germline, CDR1 is DFQATT and CDR2 SNEGSKA (reference sequence). The V end was cut by 3 bases, the J end by 3 bases, with 14 bases between. This CDR3 is CSARTAALYTEAFF. The DNA of the CDR3 is TGCAGTGCTAGGACGGCCGCGCTTTACACTGAAGCTTTCTTT.

This clonotype was recorded at least ten times. In nucleotides, the CDR3 is TGTGCCAGCAGCTCGTCCCGACAGACTAATCAGCCCCAGCATTTT. Translated: CASSSSRQTNQPQHF. V gene TRBV7-2 combines with J gene TRBJ1-5; D is perhaps TRBD1 (5 bases). Germline V gives CDR1 SGHTA, CDR2 FQGNSA. V dropped 4 bases and J dropped 4 bases, with 14 bases sitting between them. The CDR3 spans 15 residues.

The table lists this clonotype with many counts. J is TRBJ2-5 and V is TRBV12-3 or TRBV12-4, with TRBD2 matching 7 bases. J gave up 5 bases and V 6 bases, and 6 bases lay outside the gene matches. The CDR3 contains 13 residues. The CDR3 loop is CASSLRGGETQYF. The CDR3 DNA is TGTGCCAGCAGCTTGAGGGGAGGGGAGACCCAGTACTTC.

In this sample, this clonotype turned up many times. This chain connects TRBV9 to TRBJ2-5; possible D gene TRBD1, 6 bases. The V gene's germline CDR1 is SGDLS and CDR2 YYNGEE. The CDR3 loop spans 15 amino acids. Trimming left V 3 bases short and J 5 bases short, with 17 bases between. As DNA, the CDR3 is TGTGCCAGCAGCGGAGAGGGGGAACTTTGGGAGACCCAGTACTTC. Encoded protein: CASSGEGELWETQYF. Supplemented by reference TRBV9 and TRBJ2-5, the full variable domain reads DSGVTQTPKHLITATGQRVTLRCSPRSGDLSVYWYQQSLDQGLQFLIQYYNGEERAKGNILERFSAQQFPDLHSELNLSSLELGDSALYFCASSGEGELWETQYFGPGTRLLVL.